Listed below are T cell receptor beta chains from one sample, sequenced in a study of T cells after yellow fever vaccination. TCRdb analysed the 5' RACE reads with MiXCR anew, one entry per CDR3 protein. This table holds over 150,000 distinct CDR3 sequences, about 7% found once. The source material was CD4+ T cells sorted from PBMCs, sampled about 5 days after the first yellow fever vaccination. These receptors came from a man between 18 and 29 years old who received the YFV17D yellow fever vaccine. The CDR3 runs from the conserved cysteine through the conserved F or W. The D gene is left open where the match is weak. A row's size may be missing; if present it is once, few, many or a size class.

.,TRBJ1-2,many,TRBV14,TGTGCCAGCAGCCAAGGAAGCACCTATGGCTACACCTTC,CASSQGSTYGYTF
.,TRBJ2-1,many,TRBV29-1,TGCAGCGTACGCAGGGACGGTGAGCAGTTCTTC,CSVRRDGEQFF
.,TRBJ1-5,few,TRBV7-9,TGTGCCAGCAGCTCCTACGGTAATCAAAATCAGCCCCAGCATTTT,CASSSYGNQNQPQHF
.,TRBJ2-5,many,TRBV25-1,TGTGCCAGCAGTTCCTTCGGGCGGGTAGTAGAGACCCAGTACTTC,CASSSFGRVVETQYF
.,TRBJ1-3,.,TRBV7-2,TGTGCCAGCAGATTATCGATAGGAAACACCATATATTTT,CASRLSIGNTIYF
.,TRBJ1-3,many,TRBV5-1,TGCGCCAGCAGCTTGGGGCCGGGGGCTGGTGGAAACACCATATATTTT,CASSLGPGAGGNTIYF
.,TRBJ2-2,few,TRBV11-3,TGTGCCAGCAGCTTAGGCTCTAGCGTCGACACCGGGGAGCTGTTTTTT,CASSLGSSVDTGELFF
TRBD1,TRBJ1-3,many,TRBV12-3/TRBV12-4,TGTGCCAGCAGTCTAGGACAGGGGGGAAACACCATATATTTT,CASSLGQGGNTIYF
.,TRBJ2-2,many,TRBV12-3/TRBV12-4,TGTGCCAGCAGTCTCCCCGGGGAGCTGTTTTTT,CASSLPGELFF
TRBD1,TRBJ2-1,many,TRBV10-3,TGTGCCATCAGAGCGAAGACAGGGTCCTCCTACAATGAGCAGTTCTTC,CAIRAKTGSSYNEQFF
.,TRBJ2-3,.,TRBV5-1,TGCGCCAGCAGCATAGGAACAGGCACGGCAGATACGCAGTATTTT,CASSIGTGTADTQYF
TRBD2,TRBJ2-1,.,TRBV6-5,TGTGCCAGCAGTTACGGCGGGGGGCCCTACAATGAGCAGTTCTTC,CASSYGGGPYNEQFF
.,TRBJ2-6,many,TRBV29-1,TGCAGCGTTGAGGGGTCGGGGGCCAACGTCCTGACTTTC,CSVEGSGANVLTF
.,TRBJ1-3,many,TRBV5-5,TGTGCCAGCAGCACCGGGACCGGGCTTGGCGACACCATATATTTT,CASSTGTGLGDTIYF
.,TRBJ1-5,many,TRBV18,TGTGCCAGCTCACCGCAGGTGGGAGGCAATCAGCCCCAGCATTTT,CASSPQVGGNQPQHF
.,TRBJ2-1,.,TRBV24-1,TGTGCCCCCGCGCAGGTCTGGCGATGGATCCTGTGCAATGAGCAGTTCTTC,CAPAQVWRWILCNEQFF
.,TRBJ2-1,few,TRBV6-5,TGTGCCAGCAGTTACTCGATGTATCTCGGTGAGCAGTTCTTC,CASSYSMYLGEQFF
.,TRBJ2-4,many,TRBV29-1,TGCAGCGGCATTCTGCCTCCAGGTGGAATATCCAAAAACATTCAGTACTTC,CSGILPPGGISKNIQYF
.,TRBJ1-5,few,TRBV12-3/TRBV12-4,TGTGCCAGCAGGTCCCACAATAGCAATCAGCCCCAGCATTTT,CASRSHNSNQPQHF
.,TRBJ2-2,many,TRBV12-3/TRBV12-4,TGTGCCAGCACCCGCCCCCCGGTTACCGGGGAGCTGTTTTTT,CASTRPPVTGELFF
.,TRBJ2-7,many,TRBV4-1,TGCGCCAGCAGCCAAGACCAGAAGTACGAGCAGTACTTC,CASSQDQKYEQYF
.,TRBJ2-3,many,TRBV7-6,TGTGCCAGCAGCTTAGCGGGGGCTAGCACAGATACGCAGTATTTT,CASSLAGASTDTQYF
.,TRBJ2-3,many,TRBV6-6,TGTGCCAGCCGGGCTGAGGGCCCTGCGCAGTATTTT,CASRAEGPAQYF
.,TRBJ1-1,.,TRBV20-1,TGCAGTGCTAGATCCTGGACGGGGAACACTGAAGCTTTCTTT,CSARSWTGNTEAFF
TRBD1,TRBJ2-4,many,TRBV7-2,TGTGCCAGCAGCTACAGGGGCCAAAACATTCAGTACTTC,CASSYRGQNIQYF
.,TRBJ2-2,many,TRBV7-3,TGTGCCAGCAGCCCCGGGGGTTACGGGGCGGTCACCGGGGAGCTGTTTTTT,CASSPGGYGAVTGELFF
.,TRBJ1-1,few,TRBV6-5,TGTGCCAGCAGTTACTCGAGGAGAACGAACACTGAAGCTTTCTTT,CASSYSRRTNTEAFF
TRBD1,TRBJ1-1,many,TRBV3-1,TGTGCCAGCAGCCGTTGGGACAGCCGATACACTGAAGCTTTCTTT,CASSRWDSRYTEAFF
TRBD1,TRBJ1-1,many,TRBV12-3/TRBV12-4,TGTGCCAGCAGTCTCACGACAGGGGGGACTGAAGCTTTCTTT,CASSLTTGGTEAFF
TRBD2,TRBJ2-5,many,TRBV10-3,TGTGCCATCAGTCGGGGGGACCAAGAGACCCAGTACTTC,CAISRGDQETQYF
.,TRBJ1-3,few,TRBV18,TGTGCCAGCTCACCAGGGGACGGAGGAAACACCATATATTTT,CASSPGDGGNTIYF
TRBD1,TRBJ1-4,many,TRBV6-5,TGTGCCAGCAGTTACGCAACCGGGACAGGGTTCGAAAAACTGTTTTTT,CASSYATGTGFEKLFF
.,TRBJ1-4,few,TRBV7-2,TGTGCCAGCAGCCCACCTGGGGCTAGTTATAATGAAAAACTGTTTTTT,CASSPPGASYNEKLFF
.,TRBJ1-5,few,TRBV20-1,TGCAGTGCTATACTCCAAAATCAGCCCCAGCATTTT,CSAILQNQPQHF
.,TRBJ2-7,.,TRBV6-5,TGTGCCAGCAGTTACTCGAGGACAGCGGCCTACGAGCAGTACTTC,CASSYSRTAAYEQYF
TRBD1,TRBJ2-4,many,TRBV7-6,TGTGCCAGCAGCTCATCTCCCGGGACAGGGTTGGAAAACATTCAGTACTTC,CASSSSPGTGLENIQYF
.,TRBJ2-6,few,TRBV5-4,TGTGCCAGCAGCTTGAGGCTCGGGGCCAACGTCCTGACTTTC,CASSLRLGANVLTF
.,TRBJ1-5,.,TRBV19,TGTGCCAGTAGTCGGGGTCAGCCCCAGCATTTT,CASSRGQPQHF
.,TRBJ1-5,few,TRBV4-1,TGCGCCAGCAGCCAAGGACGCGGGGGGGCCGGACGAAGCAATCAGCCCCAGCATTTT,CASSQGRGGAGRSNQPQHF
TRBD1,TRBJ1-5,.,TRBV7-2,TGTGCCAGCAGCTTAGAGAAGGGGGCGTGGCAGCCCCAGCATTTT,CASSLEKGAWQPQHF
TRBD1,TRBJ2-7,many,TRBV2,TGTGCCAGCAGTCCATTCCGGGACAGGGGCCTCTACGAGCAGTACTTC,CASSPFRDRGLYEQYF
.,TRBJ2-3,many,TRBV4-2,TGTGCCAGCAGCCAAAGAGGATCGGATACGCAGTATTTT,CASSQRGSDTQYF
.,TRBJ2-2,many,TRBV6-1,TGTGCCAGCAGGCGAACAGGGAACACCGGGGAGCTGTTTTTT,CASRRTGNTGELFF
.,TRBJ2-5,many,TRBV3-1,TGTGCCAGCAGCCAAGTAGCTCTTCAAGAGACCCAGTACTTC,CASSQVALQETQYF
TRBD1,TRBJ2-7,.,TRBV4-1,TGCGCCAGCAGCCGAGGTGGGGGTGGACAGGGTCTCTACGAGCAGTACTTC,CASSRGGGGQGLYEQYF
TRBD1,TRBJ2-1,many,TRBV6-4,TGTGCCAGCAGCAACAGGGGAGATGAGCAGTTCTTC,CASSNRGDEQFF